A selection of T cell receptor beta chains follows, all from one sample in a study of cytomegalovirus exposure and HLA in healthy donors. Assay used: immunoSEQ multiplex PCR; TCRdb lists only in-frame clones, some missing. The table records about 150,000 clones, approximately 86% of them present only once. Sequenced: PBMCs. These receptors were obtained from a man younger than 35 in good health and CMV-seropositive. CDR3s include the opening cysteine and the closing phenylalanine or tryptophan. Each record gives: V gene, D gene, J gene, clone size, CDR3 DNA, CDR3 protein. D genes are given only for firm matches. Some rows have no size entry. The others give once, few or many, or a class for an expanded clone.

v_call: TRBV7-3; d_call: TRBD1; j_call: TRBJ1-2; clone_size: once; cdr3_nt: TGTGCCAGCAGCTTTTCGTCGACAGGGCTGCCCTATGGCTACACCTTC; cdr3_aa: CASSFSSTGLPYGYTF
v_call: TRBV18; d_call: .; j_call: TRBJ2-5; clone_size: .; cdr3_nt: TGTGCCAGCTCACCCAAACAGGGGAGGGAGACCCAGTACTTC; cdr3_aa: CASSPKQGRETQYF
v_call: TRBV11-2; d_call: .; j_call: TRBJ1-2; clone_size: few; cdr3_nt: TGTGCCAGCAGCTCAATCGCAGGCTCCTATGGCTACACCTTC; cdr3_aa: CASSSIAGSYGYTF
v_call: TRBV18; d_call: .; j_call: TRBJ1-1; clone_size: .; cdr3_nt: TGTGCCAGCTCACCTCGGCAGGTAATGATGAACACTGAAGCTTTCTTT; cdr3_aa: CASSPRQVMMNTEAFF
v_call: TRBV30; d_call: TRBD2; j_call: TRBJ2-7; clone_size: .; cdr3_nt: TGTGCCTGGAGCCGGGGACTAGCGGGAGGAGGGGTAGGCTACGAGCAGTACTTC; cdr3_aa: CAWSRGLAGGGVGYEQYF
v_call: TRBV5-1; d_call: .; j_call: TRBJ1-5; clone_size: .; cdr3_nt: TGCGCCAGCAGCTCTTTCCGACAGGTACTACGCAATCAGCCCCAGCATTTT; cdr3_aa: CASSSFRQVLRNQPQHF
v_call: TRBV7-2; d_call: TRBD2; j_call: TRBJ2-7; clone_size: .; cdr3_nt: TGTGCCAGCAGGTCCACTAGCGGTGCCTCCTACGAGCAGTACTTC; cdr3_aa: CASRSTSGASYEQYF
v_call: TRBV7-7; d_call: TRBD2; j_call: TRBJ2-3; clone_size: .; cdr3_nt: TGTGCCAGCAGCTTAGAACTAGCGGGAGTGAAGGGTACGCAGTATTTT; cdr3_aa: CASSLELAGVKGTQYF
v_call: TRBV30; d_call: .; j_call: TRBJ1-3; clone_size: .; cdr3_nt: TGTGCCTGGAGTCTACTTCCTATCGTCTCTGGAAACACCATATATTTT; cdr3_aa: CAWSLLPIVSGNTIYF
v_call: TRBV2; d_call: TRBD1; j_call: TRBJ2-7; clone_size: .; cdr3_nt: TGTGCCAGCAGGGGACAGACCAGCTCCTACGAGCAGTACTTC; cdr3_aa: CASRGQTSSYEQYF
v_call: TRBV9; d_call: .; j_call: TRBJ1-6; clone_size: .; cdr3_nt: TGTGCCAGCAGCGCGAGCCATAATTCACCCCTCCACTTT; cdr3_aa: CASSASHNSPLHF
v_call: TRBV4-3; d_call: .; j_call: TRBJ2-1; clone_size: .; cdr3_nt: TGCGCCAGCAGCCAAGATCGGAACAGGGTGTTGGGCAATGAGCAGTTCTTC; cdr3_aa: CASSQDRNRVLGNEQFF
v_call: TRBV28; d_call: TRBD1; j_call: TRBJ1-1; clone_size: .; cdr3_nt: TGTGCCAGCTGGGACAGGGGGCACGCTTTCTTT; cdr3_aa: CASWDRGHAFF
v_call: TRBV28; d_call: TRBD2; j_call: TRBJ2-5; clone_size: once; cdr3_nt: TGTGCCAGCAGAGCAGGACTAGCGGGCCTGCAAGAGACCCAGTACTTC; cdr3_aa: CASRAGLAGLQETQYF
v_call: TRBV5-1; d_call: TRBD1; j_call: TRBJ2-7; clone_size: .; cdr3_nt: TGCGCCAGCAGCTTTAAGACAGGGATCGACGAGCAGTACTTC; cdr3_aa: CASSFKTGIDEQYF
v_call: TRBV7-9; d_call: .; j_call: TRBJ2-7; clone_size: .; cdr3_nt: TGTGCCAGCAGCTTATTAACTAGTGAAGGAGAGCAGTACTTC; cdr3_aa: CASSLLTSEGEQYF
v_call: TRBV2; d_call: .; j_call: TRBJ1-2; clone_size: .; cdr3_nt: TGTGCCAGCAGTGGCGTGGCAGGGTGGAGGGGTGGCTACACCTTC; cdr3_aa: CASSGVAGWRGGYTF
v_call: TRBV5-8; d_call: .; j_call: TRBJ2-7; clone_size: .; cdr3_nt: TGTGCCAGCAGCTTGGTTCAGCAGGCCTCGCAGTACTTC; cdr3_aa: CASSLVQQASQYF
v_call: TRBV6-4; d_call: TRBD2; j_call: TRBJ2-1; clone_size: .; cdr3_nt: TGTGCCAGCAGTGTGGCGGGAGAGGGCAATGAGCAGTTCTTC; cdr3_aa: CASSVAGEGNEQFF
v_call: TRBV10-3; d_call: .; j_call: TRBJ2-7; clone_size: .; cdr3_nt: TGTGCCAGCCGACTCCGGGACTCCTACGAGCAGTACTTC; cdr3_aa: CASRLRDSYEQYF
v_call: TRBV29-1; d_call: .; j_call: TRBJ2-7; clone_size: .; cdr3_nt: TGCAGCGTGGCAGGGGTGAGCTCCTACGAGCAGTACTTC; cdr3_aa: CSVAGVSSYEQYF
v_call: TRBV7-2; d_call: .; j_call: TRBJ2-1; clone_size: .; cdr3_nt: TGTGCCAGCAGCTTCGACGGTAGGGGTGAGCAGTTCTTC; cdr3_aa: CASSFDGRGEQFF
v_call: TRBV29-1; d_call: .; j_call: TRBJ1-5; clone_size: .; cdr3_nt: TGCAGCGTTTTTAGTAGCAATCAGCCCCAGCATTTT; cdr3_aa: CSVFSSNQPQHF
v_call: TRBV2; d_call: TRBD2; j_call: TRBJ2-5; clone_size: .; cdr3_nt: TGTGCCAGCGCGGGGGAAGAGACCCAGTACTTC; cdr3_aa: CASAGEETQYF
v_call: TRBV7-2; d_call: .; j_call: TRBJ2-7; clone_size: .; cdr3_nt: TGTGCCAGCAGCTTCTCCGGTACCTACGAGCAGTACTTC; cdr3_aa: CASSFSGTYEQYF
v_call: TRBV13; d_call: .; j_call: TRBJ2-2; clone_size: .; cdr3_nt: TGTGCCAGCAGTTGGCGCAGGGAGGCGAACACCGGGGAGCTGTTTTTT; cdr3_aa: CASSWRREANTGELFF
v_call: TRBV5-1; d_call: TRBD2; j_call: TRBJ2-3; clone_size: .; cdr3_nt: TGCGCCAGCAGCGGAGCGGGGACAGATACGCAGTATTTT; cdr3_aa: CASSGAGTDTQYF
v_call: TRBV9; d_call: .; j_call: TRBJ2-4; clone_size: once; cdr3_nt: TGTGCCAGCAGCGTAAGGGGGTTCAGGGACATTCAGTACTTC; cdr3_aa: CASSVRGFRDIQYF
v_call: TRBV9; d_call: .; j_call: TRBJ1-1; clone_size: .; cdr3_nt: TGTGCCAGCAGCGTAGCTGAGGGGGATGAGAACACTGAAGCTTTCTTT; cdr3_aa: CASSVAEGDENTEAFF
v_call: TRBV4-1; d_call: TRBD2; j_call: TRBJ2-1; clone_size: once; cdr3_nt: TGCGCCAGCAGCCAAGATACTAGCGGGAGGGGAAATGAGCAGTTCTTC; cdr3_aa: CASSQDTSGRGNEQFF
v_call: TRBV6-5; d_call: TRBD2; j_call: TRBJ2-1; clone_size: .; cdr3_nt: TGTGCCAGCAGCCGCGGACTAGCGGGAGGCGAGCAGTTCTTC; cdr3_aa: CASSRGLAGGEQFF
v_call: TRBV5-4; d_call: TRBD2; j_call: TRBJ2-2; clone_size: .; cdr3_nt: TGTGCCAGCAGCCCAGGACTAGCGGGAGGGCCGGTAGGGGAGCTGTTTTTT; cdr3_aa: CASSPGLAGGPVGELFF
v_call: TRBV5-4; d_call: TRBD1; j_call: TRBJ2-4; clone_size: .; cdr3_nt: TGTGCCAGCAGCTTGGTACAGGGGCCAGTCTTAGCCAAAAACATTCAGTACTTC; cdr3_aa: CASSLVQGPVLAKNIQYF
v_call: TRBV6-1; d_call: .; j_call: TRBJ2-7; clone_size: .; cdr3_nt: TGTGCCAGCACCCGAAGCGGTATCAGGAACTACGAGCAGTACTTC; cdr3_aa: CASTRSGIRNYEQYF
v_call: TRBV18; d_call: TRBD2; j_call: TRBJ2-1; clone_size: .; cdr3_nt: TGTGCCAGCTCCCCCAGCGGGGGCTCCTACAATGAGCAGTTCTTC; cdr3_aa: CASSPSGGSYNEQFF
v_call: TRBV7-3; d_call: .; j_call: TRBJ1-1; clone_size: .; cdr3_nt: TGTGCCAGCAGCTTTCTCGGTCTATCTGAAGCTTTCTTT; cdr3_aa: CASSFLGLSEAFF
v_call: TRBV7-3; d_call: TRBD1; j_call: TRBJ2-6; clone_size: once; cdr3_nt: TGTGCCAGCAGCCGACAGGGGGCTGGCTCTGGGGCCAACGTCCTGACTTTC; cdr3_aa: CASSRQGAGSGANVLTF
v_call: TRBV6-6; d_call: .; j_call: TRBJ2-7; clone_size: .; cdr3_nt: TGTGCCAGCAGTTCCGCCTACGAGCAGTACTTC; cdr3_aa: CASSSAYEQYF
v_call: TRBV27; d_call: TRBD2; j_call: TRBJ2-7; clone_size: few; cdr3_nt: TGTGCCAGCAGTTTATGGGAGGGCCACGAGCAGTACTTC; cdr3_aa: CASSLWEGHEQYF
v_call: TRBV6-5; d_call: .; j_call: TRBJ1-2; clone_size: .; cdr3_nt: TGTGCCAGCAGTTACAAGGTAGAGGGTGGCTACACCTTC; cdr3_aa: CASSYKVEGGYTF
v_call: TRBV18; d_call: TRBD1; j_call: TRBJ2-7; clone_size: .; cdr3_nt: TGTGCCAGCTCACCTCTCCGGGACAGGGGGCCCGACGAGCAGTACTTC; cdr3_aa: CASSPLRDRGPDEQYF
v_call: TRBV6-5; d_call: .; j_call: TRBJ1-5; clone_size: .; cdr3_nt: TGTGCCCAAGAGGGAAGCAATCAGCCCCAGCATTTT; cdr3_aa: CAQEGSNQPQHF
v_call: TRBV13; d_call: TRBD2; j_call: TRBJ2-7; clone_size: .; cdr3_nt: TGTGCCAGCAGCGGGGGTCGTAGCGGGAGGTCCGTCCCCCTCTCCTACGAGCAGTACTTC; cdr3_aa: CASSGGRSGRSVPLSYEQYF
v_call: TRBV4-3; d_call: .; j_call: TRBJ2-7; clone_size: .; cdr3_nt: TGCGCCAGCGCGCTGGGGCAGGGATACTACGAGCAGTACTTC; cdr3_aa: CASALGQGYYEQYF
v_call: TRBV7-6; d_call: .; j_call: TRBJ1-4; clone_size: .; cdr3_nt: TGTGCCAGCAGCTTGAACAGGGAAGCTAATGAAAAACTGTTTTTT; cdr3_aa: CASSLNREANEKLFF
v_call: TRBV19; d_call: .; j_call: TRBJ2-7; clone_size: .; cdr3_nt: TGTGCCAGTAGTCCCCGAGGGGGGGCCCAAGTTATCTCCTACGAGCAGTACTTC; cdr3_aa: CASSPRGGAQVISYEQYF
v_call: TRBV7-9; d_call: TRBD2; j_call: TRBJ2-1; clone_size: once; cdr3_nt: TGTGCCAGCAGCTCCCAGACTAGCGGGAGTGTCTCCTACAATGAGCAGTTCTTC; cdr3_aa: CASSSQTSGSVSYNEQFF
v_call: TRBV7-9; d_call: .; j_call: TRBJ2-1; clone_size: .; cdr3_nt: TGTGCCAGCAGCTTATCGGGACTTTCCTACAATGAGCAGTTCTTC; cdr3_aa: CASSLSGLSYNEQFF
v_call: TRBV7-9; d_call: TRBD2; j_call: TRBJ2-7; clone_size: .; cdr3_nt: TGTGCCAGCAGCTCGGGGGGGTCCCCCTACGAGCAGTACTTC; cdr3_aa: CASSSGGSPYEQYF
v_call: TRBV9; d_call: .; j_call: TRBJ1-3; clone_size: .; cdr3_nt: TGTGCCAGCAGCGTTCAGGCTGGAAACACCATATATTTT; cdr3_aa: CASSVQAGNTIYF
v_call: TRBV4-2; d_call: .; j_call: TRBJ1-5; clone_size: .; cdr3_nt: TGTGCCAGCAGCCAAGAGGGGAGGGTCAATCAGCCCCAGCATTTT; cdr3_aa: CASSQEGRVNQPQHF
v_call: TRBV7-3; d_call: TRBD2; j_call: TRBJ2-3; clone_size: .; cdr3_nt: TGTGCCAGCAGCGCCCCGGGGGGGGCCGAAGATACGCAGTATTTT; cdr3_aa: CASSAPGGAEDTQYF
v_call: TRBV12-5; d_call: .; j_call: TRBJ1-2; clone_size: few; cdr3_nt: TGTGCTAGTGGTTTGGACAGGGCTTTAGATGGCTACACCTTC; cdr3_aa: CASGLDRALDGYTF
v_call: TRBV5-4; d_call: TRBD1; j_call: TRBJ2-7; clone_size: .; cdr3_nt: TGTGCCAGCAGCTTCAGGGACAGGGGAATAGACGAGCAGTACTTC; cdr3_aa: CASSFRDRGIDEQYF
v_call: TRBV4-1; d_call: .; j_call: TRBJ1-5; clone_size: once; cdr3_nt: TGCGCCAGCAGCACACAGGGACGGTACAATCAGCCCCAGCATTTT; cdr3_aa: CASSTQGRYNQPQHF
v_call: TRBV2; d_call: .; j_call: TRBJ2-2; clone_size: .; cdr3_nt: TGTGCCAGCAGTGCTCTAGGGGGTTTGACCGGGGAGCTGTTTTTT; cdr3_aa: CASSALGGLTGELFF
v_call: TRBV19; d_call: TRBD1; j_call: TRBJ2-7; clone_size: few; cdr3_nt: TGTGCCAGCCGGGACAGGGACTACGAGCAGTACTTC; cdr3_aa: CASRDRDYEQYF
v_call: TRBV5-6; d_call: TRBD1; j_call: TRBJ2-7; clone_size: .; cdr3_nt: TGTGCCAGTGGGACAGGGGGTAATCCCCCCCTTTCCGAGCAGTACTTC; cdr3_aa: CASGTGGNPPLSEQYF
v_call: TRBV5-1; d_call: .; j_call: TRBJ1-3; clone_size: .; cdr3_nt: TGCGCCAGCAGCTTGGCCCGGGGTTCTCTGGACACCATATATTTT; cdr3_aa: CASSLARGSLDTIYF